This TCR beta chain came from a study of shared clonotypes between healthy human individuals. Every one of the donors was a Caucasian adult that lived in Nashville, Tennessee. This CDR3 is built from 15 residues. The germline gives CDR1 MNHEY, CDR2 SMNVEV (reference sequence). Losses at the gene ends were 2 bases for V and 3 bases for J; bases not matched to a gene: 3. This clone was detected once. The protocol was immunoSEQ multiplex PCR, while the TCRdb copy is restricted to in-frame clones and leaves out a portion. The sample holds about 1 million clones; more than 60% are singletons and the top ten take approximately 1.5%.

The TCR was taken from a man between 18 and 29 years old in good health. The source material was memory CD4+ T cells sorted from blood. Regarding subset: CD45RA-negative fraction. This sequence joins TRBV27 and TRBJ2-7, with 11 bases that match TRBD1. Here the CDR3 reads CASSLKGTGGYEQYF. CDR3 sequence (DNA): TGTGCCAGCAGTTTAAAAGGGACAGGGGGCTACGAGCAGTACTTC.